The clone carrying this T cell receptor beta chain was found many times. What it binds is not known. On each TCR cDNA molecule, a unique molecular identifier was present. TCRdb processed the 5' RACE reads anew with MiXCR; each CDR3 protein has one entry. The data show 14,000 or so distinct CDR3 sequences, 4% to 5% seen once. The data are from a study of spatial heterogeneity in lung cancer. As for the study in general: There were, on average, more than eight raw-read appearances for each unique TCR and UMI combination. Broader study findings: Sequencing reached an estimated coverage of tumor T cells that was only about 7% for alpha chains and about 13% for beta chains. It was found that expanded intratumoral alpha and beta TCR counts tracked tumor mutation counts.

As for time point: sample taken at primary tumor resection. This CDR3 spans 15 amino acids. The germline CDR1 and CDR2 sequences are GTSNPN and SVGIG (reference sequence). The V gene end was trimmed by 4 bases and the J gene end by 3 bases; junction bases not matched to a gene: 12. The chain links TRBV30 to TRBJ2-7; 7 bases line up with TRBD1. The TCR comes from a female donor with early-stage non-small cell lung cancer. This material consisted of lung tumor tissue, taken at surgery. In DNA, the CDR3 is TGTGCCTGGAACCCGACAGGGACCCTCTTCTACGAGCAGTACTTC. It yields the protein CAWNPTGTLFYEQYF.